This T cell receptor beta chain was sequenced in a study of blood T cell repertoires in COVID-19. Study context: Researchers got acute and convalescent COVID-19 samples from the United States, Italy and Spain. T cells, B-cell-depleted T cells, or PBMCs supplied cDNA or gDNA.

A Seattle source enrolled patients during active infection and followed them longitudinally. Germline V gene sequence: CDR1 MNHEY, CDR2 SVGEGT. V was clipped by 6 bases and J by 11 bases, with 13 bases between them. This CDR3 has 11 residues. Authors' data handling: It was from reference gene primer amplification that nucleated cell counts were estimated. Only in-frame clones appear in the TCRdb table, and some are missing; sequencing was by immunoSEQ multiplex PCR. For V, J and clone size, that table is used; D and trimming come from the DNA. The sample contains more than 300,000 clones, roughly 86% of which appear only once.

The sequence was collected from a woman aged 25 to 39 with COVID-19, enrolled during active disease. The chain recombines TRBV6-2 or TRBV6-3 with TRBJ1-1, with unresolved D. The sample taken for sequencing was peripheral blood. The CDR3 here is CASSIGGKAFF. CDR3 nucleotides: TGTGCCAGCAGCATAGGAGGGAAGGCTTTCTTT.